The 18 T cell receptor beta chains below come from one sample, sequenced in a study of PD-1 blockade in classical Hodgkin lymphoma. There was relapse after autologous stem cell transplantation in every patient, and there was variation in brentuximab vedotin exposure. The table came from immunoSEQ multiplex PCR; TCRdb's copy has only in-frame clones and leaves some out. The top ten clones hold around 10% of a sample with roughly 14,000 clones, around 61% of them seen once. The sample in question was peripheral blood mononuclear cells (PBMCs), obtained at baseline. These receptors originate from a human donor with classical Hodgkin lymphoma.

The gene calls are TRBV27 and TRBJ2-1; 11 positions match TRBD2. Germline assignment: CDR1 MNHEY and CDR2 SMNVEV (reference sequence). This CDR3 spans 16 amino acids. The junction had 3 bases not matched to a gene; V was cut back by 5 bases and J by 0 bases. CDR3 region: CASSLTSGSSYNEQFF. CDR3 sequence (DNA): TGTGCCAGCAGTCTCACTAGCGGGAGCTCCTACAATGAGCAGTTCTTC.

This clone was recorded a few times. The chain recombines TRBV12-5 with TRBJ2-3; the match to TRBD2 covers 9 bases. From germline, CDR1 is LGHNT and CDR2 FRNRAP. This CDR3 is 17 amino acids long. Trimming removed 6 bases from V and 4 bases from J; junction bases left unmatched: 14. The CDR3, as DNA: TGTGCTAGTGGCTACCAATCTAGCGGGGCGATGGCAGATACGCAGTATTTT. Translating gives CASGYQSSGAMADTQYF.

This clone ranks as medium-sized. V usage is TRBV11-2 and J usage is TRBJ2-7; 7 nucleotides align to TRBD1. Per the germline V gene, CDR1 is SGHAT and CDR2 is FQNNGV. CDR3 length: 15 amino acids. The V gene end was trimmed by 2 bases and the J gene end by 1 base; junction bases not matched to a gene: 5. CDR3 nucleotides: TGTGCCAGCAGCTTATGGGACAGTTCTTCCTACGAGCAGTACTTC. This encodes CASSLWDSSSYEQYF.

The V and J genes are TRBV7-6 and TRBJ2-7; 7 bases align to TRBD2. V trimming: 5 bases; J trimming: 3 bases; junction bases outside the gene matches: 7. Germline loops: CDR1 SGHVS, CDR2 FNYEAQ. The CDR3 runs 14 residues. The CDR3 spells CASSPGGYLYEQYF. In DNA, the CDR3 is TGTGCCAGCAGCCCCGGGGGGTATCTCTACGAGCAGTACTTC. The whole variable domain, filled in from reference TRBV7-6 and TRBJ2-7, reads GAGVSQSPRYKVTKRGQDVALRCDPISGHVSLYWYRQALGQGPEFLTYFNYEAQQDKSGLPNDRFSAERPEGSISTLTIQRTEQRDSAMYRCASSPGGYLYEQYFGPGTRLTVT.

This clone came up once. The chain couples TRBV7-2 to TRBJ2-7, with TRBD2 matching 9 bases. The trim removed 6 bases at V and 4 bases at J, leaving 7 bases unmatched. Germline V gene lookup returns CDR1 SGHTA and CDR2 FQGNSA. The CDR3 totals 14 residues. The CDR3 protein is CASRGSGSSYEQYF. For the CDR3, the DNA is TGTGCCAGCAGGGGTAGCGGGAGTTCTTACGAGCAGTACTTC. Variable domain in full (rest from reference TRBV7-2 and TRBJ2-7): GAGVSQSPSNKVTEKGKDVELRCDPISGHTALYWYRQSLGQGLEFLIYFQGNSAPDKSGLPSDRFSAERTGGSVSTLTIQRTQQEDSAVYLCASRGSGSSYEQYFGPGTRLTVT.

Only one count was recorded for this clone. The CDR3 DNA reads as TGTGCCAGCAGTTTAAAGGAGTGGGTCCAAGAGACCCAGTACTTC. Translating gives CASSLKEWVQETQYF. The chain couples TRBV28 to TRBJ2-5; D not resolved. V lost 2 bases, J lost 1 base, and 11 bases lay in between. The CDR3 is 15 amino acids. Germline CDR1 reads MDHEN; CDR2 reads SYDVKM.

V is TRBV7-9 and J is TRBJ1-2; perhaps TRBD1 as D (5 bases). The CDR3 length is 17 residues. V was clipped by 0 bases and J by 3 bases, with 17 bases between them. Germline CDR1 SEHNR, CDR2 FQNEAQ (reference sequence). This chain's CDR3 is CASSLARPGAGHYGYTF. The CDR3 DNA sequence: TGTGCCAGCAGCTTAGCGCGGCCCGGGGCAGGGCACTATGGCTACACCTTC. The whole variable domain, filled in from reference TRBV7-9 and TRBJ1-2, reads DTGVSQNPRHKITKRGQNVTFRCDPISEHNRLYWYRQTLGQGPEFLTYFQNEAQLEKSRLLSDRFSAERPKGSFSTLEIQRTEQGDSAMYLCASSLARPGAGHYGYTFGSGTRLTVV.

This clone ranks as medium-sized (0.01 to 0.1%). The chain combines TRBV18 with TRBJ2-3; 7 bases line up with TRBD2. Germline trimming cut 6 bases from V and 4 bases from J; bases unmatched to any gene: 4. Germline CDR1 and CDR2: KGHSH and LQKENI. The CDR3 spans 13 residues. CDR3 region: CASSPSGADTQYF. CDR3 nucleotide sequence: TGTGCCAGCTCGCCTAGCGGAGCAGATACGCAGTATTTT.

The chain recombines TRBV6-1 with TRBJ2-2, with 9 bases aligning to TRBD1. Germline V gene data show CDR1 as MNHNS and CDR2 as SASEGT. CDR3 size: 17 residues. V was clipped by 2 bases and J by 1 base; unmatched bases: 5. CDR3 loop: CASSERPGQGNTGELFF. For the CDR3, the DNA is TGTGCCAGCAGTGAAAGACCGGGACAGGGGAACACCGGGGAGCTGTTTTTT.

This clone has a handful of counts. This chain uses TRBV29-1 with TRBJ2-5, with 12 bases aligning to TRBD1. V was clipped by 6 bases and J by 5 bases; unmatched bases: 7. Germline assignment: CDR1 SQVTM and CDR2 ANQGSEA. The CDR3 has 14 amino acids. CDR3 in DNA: TGCAGCGTCACCGGGACAGGGGGCAAGGAGACCCAGTACTTC. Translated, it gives CSVTGTGGKETQYF.

The CDR3 is CASSLSRGEDTIYF. The CDR3 coding sequence is TGTGCCAGCAGTCTGTCCCGAGGAGAGGACACCATATATTTT. The V gene is TRBV27, the J gene TRBJ1-3; D ambiguous. V was clipped by 5 bases and J by 8 bases, with 16 bases between them. Per germline, CDR1 MNHEY and CDR2 SMNVEV (reference sequence). The CDR3 totals 14 residues.

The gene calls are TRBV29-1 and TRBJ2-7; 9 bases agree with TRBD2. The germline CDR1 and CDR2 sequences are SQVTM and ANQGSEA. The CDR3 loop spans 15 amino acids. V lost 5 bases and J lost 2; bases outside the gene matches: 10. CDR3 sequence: CSVWGVAGDPYEQYF. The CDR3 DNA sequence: TGCAGCGTTTGGGGGGTAGCGGGAGACCCCTACGAGCAGTACTTC.

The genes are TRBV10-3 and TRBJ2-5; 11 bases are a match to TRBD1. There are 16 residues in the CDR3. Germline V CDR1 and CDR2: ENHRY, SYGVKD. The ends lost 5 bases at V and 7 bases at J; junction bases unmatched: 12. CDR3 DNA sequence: TGTGCCATCAGTCGGGACAGGGGGAGTGATGGGGGGACCCAGTACTTC. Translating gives CAISRDRGSDGGTQYF.

CDR3 loop: CASSQDLSGRPNNEQFF. The CDR3 region has the DNA TGTGCCAGCAGCCAAGATCTTAGCGGAAGACCCAACAATGAGCAGTTCTTC. The rearrangement joins TRBV4-2 to TRBJ2-1; D perhaps matches TRBD2 (6 bases). The germline gives CDR1 LGHNA, CDR2 YNFKEQ. The CDR3 runs to 17 residues. Trimming stripped 0 bases from V and 5 bases from J, with 17 bases between.

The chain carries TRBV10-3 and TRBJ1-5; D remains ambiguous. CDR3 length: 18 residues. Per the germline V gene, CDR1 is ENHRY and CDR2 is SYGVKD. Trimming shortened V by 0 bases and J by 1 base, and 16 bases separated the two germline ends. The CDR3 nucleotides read TGTGCCATCAGTGAGTCGAACTACCGACCGGTAAGCAATCAGCCCCAGCATTTT. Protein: CAISESNYRPVSNQPQHF.

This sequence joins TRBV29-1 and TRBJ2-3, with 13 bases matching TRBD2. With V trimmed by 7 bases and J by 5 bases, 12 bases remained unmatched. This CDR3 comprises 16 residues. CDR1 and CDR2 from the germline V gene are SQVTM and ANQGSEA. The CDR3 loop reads CSANGLAGVYGDTQYF. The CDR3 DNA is TGCAGCGCCAACGGACTAGCGGGAGTGTATGGAGATACGCAGTATTTT.

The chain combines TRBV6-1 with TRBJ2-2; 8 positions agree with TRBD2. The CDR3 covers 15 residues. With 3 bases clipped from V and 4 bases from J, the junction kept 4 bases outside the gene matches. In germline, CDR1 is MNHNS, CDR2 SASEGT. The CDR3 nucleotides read TGTGCCAGCAGTGACCCCGGGGGGGTCACCGGGGAGCTGTTTTTT. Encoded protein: CASSDPGGVTGELFF.

Here the CDR3 reads CASSFSDTGGDGYTF. As DNA, the CDR3 is TGTGCCAGCAGTTTCTCGGATACAGGGGGGGATGGCTACACCTTC. This chain joins TRBV28 and TRBJ1-2; 8 bases are a match to TRBD1. V shed 3 bases and J 6 bases; nucleotides not matched to a gene: 9. CDR1 is MDHEN, CDR2 SYDVKM, per germline. This CDR3 is 15 amino acids long.